A single sample is the source of the 15 T cell receptor beta chains below, sequenced in a study of regulatory T cells in long-lasting Graves disease. This sample's time point: newly diagnosed GD, antithyroid drugs for less than 3 months. Preparation of the TCR library used RNA extracted from PBMCs. iRepertoire HTBI primers and Arm-PCR of CDR3 regions built TCR beta libraries. MiXCR was run by TCRdb on the multiplex PCR reads, yielding one entry per CDR3 protein. The table has hundreds of thousands of distinct CDR3 sequences, roughly 17% seen once. This sample was also put to use in a study of T cells in Graves' hyperthyroidism and ophthalmopathy.

The sample in question was peripheral blood mononuclear cells (PBMCs), obtained at new diagnosis, from a patient treated with antithyroid drugs. These receptors originate from a man aged 35-49 years with Graves disease.

This clonotype was observed many times. The V and J genes are TRBV28 and TRBJ2-2; D remains unclear. This CDR3 spans 14 amino acids. V was shortened by 3 bases and J by 7 bases, with 12 bases between the two germline ends. The germline V gene encodes CDR1 MDHEN and CDR2 SYDVKM. CDR3 DNA: TGTGCCAGCAGTTTTAGGCAAGGCCACGGGGAGCTGTTTTTT. Protein: CASSFRQGHGELFF.

In its sample, this clonotype was seen many times. The rearrangement joins TRBV5-1 to TRBJ1-1; the match to TRBD1 covers 8 bases. The V gene's germline CDR1 is SGHRS and CDR2 YFSETQ. With V trimmed by 0 bases and J by 5 bases, 3 bases remained unmatched. This CDR3 spans 14 amino acids. CDR3 sequence (DNA): TGCGCCAGCAGCTTGGGGACAGGGAAAACTGAAGCTTTCTTT. It yields the protein CASSLGTGKTEAFF. Complete variable domain (other parts from reference TRBV5-1 and TRBJ1-1): KAGVTQTPRYLIKTRGQQVTLSCSPISGHRSVSWYQQTPGQGLQFLFEYFSETQRNKGNFPGRFSGRQFSNSRSEMNVSTLELGDSALYLCASSLGTGKTEAFFGQGTRLTVV.

This clonotype appeared many times. J is TRBJ2-2 and V is TRBV6-1; D may be TRBD2 (5 bases). This CDR3 is built from 15 residues. Trimming stripped 0 bases from V and 3 bases from J, with 8 bases between. CDR1 MNHNS and CDR2 SASEGT come from the germline V gene. The CDR3 DNA reads TGTGCCAGCAGTGAAGCCCTAGCTCACACCGGGGAGCTGTTTTTT. Translating gives CASSEALAHTGELFF.

This clonotype was detected ten times or more. V gene TRBV7-3 combines with J gene TRBJ2-2; tentatively, D is TRBD1 (6 bases). Germline values: CDR1 SGHTA, CDR2 FQGTGA. Trimming cost V 1 base and J 0 bases, with 9 bases left between them. This CDR3 is built from 16 residues. Written as DNA, the CDR3 is TGTGCCAGCAGCTTAATTGGGGGCGCGAACACCGGGGAGCTGTTTTTT. Translation gives CASSLIGGANTGELFF.

This clonotype was recorded at least ten times. The chain joins TRBV12-3 or TRBV12-4 to TRBJ2-7; either TRBD1 or TRBD2 may fit D (5 bases each). CDR3 length: 16 amino acids. The ends were cut back, 3 bases at V and 4 bases at J, with 19 bases in the middle. CDR3 residues: CASSLLGQRADYEQYF. As DNA, the CDR3 is TGTGCCAGCAGTTTGTTGGGGCAGAGGGCTGATTACGAGCAGTACTTC.

This sequence joins TRBV7-3 and TRBJ2-1; 9 bases agree with TRBD2. The ends lost 1 base at V and 8 bases at J; junction bases unmatched: 6. The germline gives CDR1 SGHTA, CDR2 FQGTGA. This CDR3 comprises 15 residues. For the CDR3, the DNA is TGTGCCAGCAGCTTAAGTGCGGGAGGGTACCATGAGCAGTTCTTC. Encoded protein: CASSLSAGGYHEQFF. Full variable domain (missing parts from reference TRBV7-3 and TRBJ2-1): GAGVSQTPSNKVTEKGKYVELRCDPISGHTALYWYRQSLGQGPEFLIYFQGTGAADDSGLPNDRFFAVRPEGSVSTLKIQRTERGDSAVYLCASSLSAGGYHEQFFGPGTRLTVL.

This clonotype was seen only a few times. Because it lacks the conserved phenylalanine or tryptophan at the end, this CDR3 is likely a read error. The J gene is TRBJ2-7, the V gene TRBV28; D unclear. Trimming cost V 2 bases and J 2 bases, with 7 bases left between them. Germline V gives CDR1 MDHEN, CDR2 SYDVKM. CDR3 length: 13 amino acids. CDR3 coding DNA: TGTGCCAGCAGTTTAGCCCCCCCCTACGAGCAGTACCTC. It encodes CASSLAPPYEQYL.

The table lists this clonotype with many counts. The chain carries TRBV4-1 and TRBJ1-5; 8 bases match TRBD1. There are 14 residues in the CDR3. The germline CDR1 and CDR2 sequences are MGHRA and YSYEKL. Losses at the gene ends were 4 bases for V and 5 bases for J; bases not matched to a gene: 4. The CDR3 here is CASSRGQGHQPQHF. CDR3 DNA: TGCGCCAGCAGCCGCGGACAGGGCCATCAGCCCCAGCATTTT.

In this sample, this clonotype turned up many times. Here the CDR3 reads CASSSSPRTTDTQYF. CDR3 DNA sequence: TGTGCCAGCAGCTCAAGCCCGAGGACGACAGATACGCAGTATTTT. The chain recombines TRBV7-2 with TRBJ2-3; D is ambiguous. V was cut by 4 bases and J by 3 bases, with 14 bases left in between. Germline CDR1 and CDR2: SGHTA and FQGNSA. The CDR3 is 15 residues long.

The J gene is TRBJ2-7, the V gene TRBV7-3, with a weak D call TRBD1 (5 bases). The germline V and J ends were trimmed by 5 bases and 4 bases, with 15 bases remaining between them. This CDR3 has 14 residues. Germline V gene data show CDR1 as SGHTA and CDR2 as FQGTGA. The CDR3 is CASSISGRDYEQYF. As DNA, the CDR3 is TGTGCCAGCAGCATTTCCGGCAGGGATTACGAGCAGTACTTC. Variable domain in full (rest from reference TRBV7-3 and TRBJ2-7): GAGVSQTPSNKVTEKGKYVELRCDPISGHTALYWYRQSLGQGPEFLIYFQGTGAADDSGLPNDRFFAVRPEGSVSTLKIQRTERGDSAVYLCASSISGRDYEQYFGPGTRLTVT.

The gene calls are TRBV4-1 and TRBJ2-3, with 11 bases that match TRBD2. V lost 0 bases and J lost 6; bases outside the gene matches: 11. CDR3 length: 18 amino acids. From germline, CDR1 is MGHRA and CDR2 YSYEKL. The CDR3 DNA follows: TGCGCCAGCAGCCAAGAAAGGTCTAGCGGGGGGCCCACCGATACGCAGTATTTT. It yields the protein CASSQERSSGGPTDTQYF.

In regard to this clonotype: A much larger clone differs by one base, so this may be a read error. V usage is TRBV7-9 and J usage is TRBJ1-2, with TRBD1 matching 11 bases. This CDR3 has 16 amino acids. CDR1 is SEHNR, CDR2 FQNEAQ, per germline (reference sequence). The V and J ends lost 4 bases and 8 bases, in that order; junction bases with no gene match: 12. The CDR3 sequence is CASSSHGGTGGRGYTF. DNA of the CDR3: TGTGCCAGCAGCTCCCACGGAGGGACAGGGGGACGGGGCTACACCTTC.

This clonotype was observed at least ten times. The gene calls are TRBV6-2 or TRBV6-3 and TRBJ2-7; the D is unclear. The germline CDR1 and CDR2 sequences are MNHEY and SVGEGT. The CDR3 consists of 15 residues. The ends were cut back, 5 bases at V and 0 bases at J, with 14 bases in the middle. The DNA for the CDR3 is TGTGCCAGCAGTCCCGCTCGGGCAGTCTCCTACGAGCAGTACTTC. It encodes CASSPARAVSYEQYF.

This clonotype appeared a few times. This sequence joins TRBV19 and TRBJ1-1; D may be TRBD1 (5 bases). This CDR3 is built from 15 residues. Germline-derived CDR1 and CDR2 are LNHDA and SQIVND (reference sequence). Trimming cost V 8 bases and J 3 bases, with 19 bases left between them. The CDR3 reads CASFPGLTQDTEAFF. CDR3 nucleotide sequence: TGTGCCAGTTTTCCAGGGCTAACCCAGGACACTGAAGCTTTCTTT.

This clonotype was seen a few times. The J gene is TRBJ2-2, the V gene TRBV5-4, with D unclear. The CDR3 is 14 residues long. Trimming removed 0 bases at V and 5 bases at J, with 8 bases between. The germline V gene encodes CDR1 SGHNT and CDR2 YYREEE (reference sequence). CDR3 protein: CASSLGHTTGELFF. CDR3 in DNA: TGTGCCAGCAGCTTGGGACACACTACCGGGGAGCTGTTTTTT.